Listed below are T cell receptor beta chains from one sample, sequenced in a study of cytomegalovirus exposure and HLA in healthy donors. TCRdb's copy holds only in-frame clones and misses some; the assay was immunoSEQ multiplex PCR. The sample includes about 110,000 clones, about 85% of them seen just once. The specimen was PBMCs. Receptors were obtained from a woman aged 18-30 years in good health and CMV-seronegative. CDR3s include the opening cysteine and the closing phenylalanine or tryptophan. The D gene is left open where the match is weak. Size is omitted from some rows. Given values are once, few, many or a class for expanded clones.

v_call,clone_size,d_call,j_call,cdr3_aa,cdr3_nt
TRBV30,few,.,TRBJ1-1,CAWNLNTEAFF,TGTGCCTGGAACTTGAACACTGAAGCTTTCTTT
TRBV5-1,.,.,TRBJ2-1,CFPGDVHNEQFF,TGTTTTCCAGGGGACGTCCACAATGAGCAGTTCTTC
TRBV9,.,.,TRBJ2-2,CASSPRGAHGELFF,TGTGCCAGCAGCCCCCGGGGGGCTCACGGGGAGCTGTTTTTT
TRBV6-5,.,.,TRBJ1-1,CASSYSNRVGNTEAFF,TGTGCCAGCAGTTACTCGAACAGGGTAGGGAACACTGAAGCTTTCTTT
TRBV2,.,.,TRBJ2-5,CASTLTWGGKTQYF,TGTGCCAGCACCCTAACCTGGGGGGGCAAGACCCAGTACTTC
TRBV5-1,.,.,TRBJ2-1,CASSFAPGLAANEQFF,TGCGCCAGCAGCTTCGCCCCGGGACTCGCAGCAAATGAGCAGTTCTTC
TRBV6-6,.,TRBD1,TRBJ1-5,CASTWTGKNQPQHF,TGTGCCAGCACCTGGACAGGGAAGAACCAGCCCCAGCATTTT
TRBV7-2,few,TRBD1,TRBJ1-6,CASSPDRAYSPLHF,TGTGCCAGCAGCCCCGACAGGGCCTATTCACCCCTCCACTTT
TRBV10-3,.,.,TRBJ1-1,CAISESRQTNTEAFF,TGTGCCATCAGTGAGTCGAGGCAGACGAACACTGAAGCTTTCTTT
TRBV6-5,.,.,TRBJ2-5,CASSYSLEGARETQYF,TGTGCCAGCAGTTACTCGCTGGAGGGGGCTCGAGAGACCCAGTACTTC
TRBV6-5,.,.,TRBJ1-1,CASISPGTEAFF,TGTGCCAGCATCTCCCCAGGGACTGAAGCTTTCTTT
TRBV7-9,.,.,TRBJ1-2,CAIPAVNYGYTF,TGTGCCATCCCGGCGGTGAACTATGGCTACACCTTC
TRBV6-1,once,.,TRBJ2-3,CASSESLASTDTQYF,TGTGCCAGCAGTGAAAGCCTAGCTAGCACAGATACGCAGTATTTT
TRBV6-6,.,TRBD1,TRBJ2-7,CASSKTGSTYEQYF,TGTGCCAGCAGCAAGACAGGGAGCACCTACGAGCAGTACTTC
TRBV2,.,.,TRBJ2-2,CASSGQNTGELFF,TGTGCCAGCAGTGGACAGAACACCGGGGAGCTGTTTTTT
TRBV6-1,.,TRBD1,TRBJ2-7,CASTPGTGLYEQYF,TGTGCCAGCACCCCCGGGACAGGCTTGTACGAGCAGTACTTC
TRBV7-2,.,.,TRBJ2-5,CASSFRGETQYF,TGTGCCAGCAGCTTTCGAGGGGAGACCCAGTACTTC
TRBV7-6,.,.,TRBJ2-7,CASSLGPGNEQYF,TGTGCCAGCAGCTTAGGTCCCGGGAACGAGCAGTACTTC
TRBV4-2,.,TRBD1,TRBJ2-1,CASSWQMDRSSYNEQFF,TGTGCCAGCAGCTGGCAAATGGACAGGAGCTCCTACAATGAGCAGTTCTTC
TRBV25-1,few,TRBD1,TRBJ2-6,CASSRTGVFSGANVLTF,TGTGCCAGCAGTCGGACAGGGGTATTCTCTGGGGCCAACGTCCTGACTTTC
TRBV9,.,.,TRBJ2-7,CASSAEGVAPYEQYF,TGTGCCAGCAGCGCTGAAGGGGTGGCTCCCTACGAGCAGTACTTC
TRBV11-1,once,.,TRBJ2-7,CASSHRVLYEQYF,TGTGCCAGCAGCCACCGGGTCCTCTACGAGCAGTACTTC
TRBV9,.,.,TRBJ1-1,CASSAGSSVTEAFF,TGTGCCAGCAGCGCTGGTTCGAGTGTCACTGAAGCTTTCTTT
TRBV30,.,TRBD2,TRBJ2-5,CAWGGTSGGQETQYF,TGTGCCTGGGGGGGGACTAGCGGGGGGCAAGAGACCCAGTACTTC
TRBV7-3,.,TRBD2,TRBJ2-1,CASSLLAGVPYNEQFF,TGTGCCAGCAGCCTACTAGCGGGGGTGCCCTACAATGAGCAGTTCTTC
TRBV19,.,.,TRBJ1-2,CASSLGTASRYTF,TGTGCCAGTAGTCTCGGGACTGCGAGCAGGTACACCTTC
TRBV4-1,.,.,TRBJ1-5,CASSQVRGEPQHF,TGCGCCAGCAGCCAAGTCAGGGGTGAGCCCCAGCATTTT
TRBV7-6,.,TRBD1,TRBJ2-7,CASSDRQGVEQYF,TGTGCCAGCAGCGACCGACAGGGGGTAGAGCAGTACTTC
TRBV9,.,TRBD1,TRBJ2-7,CASSDRDRPYEQYF,TGTGCCAGCAGCGACCGGGACAGGCCCTACGAGCAGTACTTC
TRBV19,.,.,TRBJ2-1,CASSINLNNEQFF,TGTGCCAGTAGTATTAACCTAAACAATGAGCAGTTCTTC
TRBV2,.,.,TRBJ1-1,CASGPTWNTEAFF,TGTGCCAGCGGGCCAACATGGAACACTGAAGCTTTCTTT
TRBV2,.,TRBD1,TRBJ2-4,CASTTGAKNIQYF,TGTGCCAGCACGACAGGGGCCAAAAACATTCAGTACTTC
TRBV9,.,TRBD2,TRBJ2-5,CASSVDGGGDETQYF,TGTGCCAGCAGCGTAGATGGCGGGGGGGACGAGACCCAGTACTTC
TRBV10-3,.,TRBD1,TRBJ1-4,CAISEGDSNEKLFF,TGTGCCATCAGTGAAGGGGACAGCAATGAAAAACTGTTTTTT
TRBV7-9,.,TRBD1,TRBJ2-3,CASTGQSTDTQYF,TGTGCCAGCACGGGACAGAGCACAGATACGCAGTATTTT
TRBV30,.,.,TRBJ2-7,CAWSHSSALGYEQYF,TGTGCCTGGAGTCACTCCTCAGCGTTAGGCTACGAGCAGTACTTC
TRBV6-1,.,.,TRBJ1-5,CASRPYRSDQPQHF,TGTGCCAGCAGGCCTTACAGGTCAGACCAGCCCCAGCATTTT
TRBV2,.,.,TRBJ1-1,CASSERGNTEAFF,TGTGCCAGCAGTGAAAGGGGGAACACTGAAGCTTTCTTT
TRBV4-1,.,TRBD1,TRBJ1-4,CASSQDRGGEKLFF,TGCGCCAGCAGCCAGGACAGGGGAGGAGAAAAACTGTTTTTT
TRBV7-8,once,.,TRBJ1-2,CASSPVREGANYGYTF,TGTGCCAGCAGCCCCGTCAGGGAGGGCGCTAACTATGGCTACACCTTC
TRBV12-5,.,TRBD1,TRBJ2-3,CASGIGQGVDTQYF,TGTGCTAGTGGTATAGGACAGGGGGTAGATACGCAGTATTTT
TRBV5-6,.,.,TRBJ1-1,CASSLVTPNTEAFF,TGTGCCAGCAGCTTGGTGACACCAAACACTGAAGCTTTCTTT
TRBV5-1,.,TRBD2,TRBJ2-5,CASSSGTSGGAAKTQYF,TGCGCCAGCAGCTCCGGGACTAGCGGGGGGGCCGCGAAGACCCAGTACTTC
TRBV6-1,once,.,TRBJ1-2,CASRTRENYGYTF,TGTGCCAGCAGAACCAGGGAAAACTATGGCTACACCTTC
TRBV7-9,.,TRBD1,TRBJ2-1,CASSYGQGKVEQFF,TGTGCCAGCAGCTATGGACAGGGTAAAGTTGAGCAGTTCTTC
TRBV9,once,.,TRBJ1-1,CASSVGDTEAFF,TGTGCCAGCAGCGTGGGAGACACTGAAGCTTTCTTT
TRBV6-6,.,TRBD1,TRBJ2-7,CATGSGQQFYEQYF,TGTGCCACGGGATCGGGACAGCAATTCTACGAGCAGTACTTC